Shown below are 27 T cell receptor beta chains from a single sample sequenced in a study of OX40 agonist ivuxolimab in advanced cancers. Some clones are missing from TCRdb's copy, which holds only in-frame ones; the method was immunoSEQ multiplex PCR. The table includes approximately 82,000 clones, 87% detected once. Specimen: CD4+ or CD8+ T cells sorted from blood, collected in a trial of the OX40 agonist ivuxolimab. Every receptor here comes from an adult with an advanced solid tumor such as melanoma, head and neck, liver or kidney cancer.

This clone was detected a few times. The chain joins TRBV19 to TRBJ2-2; D gene uncertain. The CDR3 has 13 residues. CDR1 and CDR2 (germline): LNHDA, SQIVND (reference sequence). The V and J ends lost 2 bases and 5 bases respectively, with 6 bases between them. CDR3 sequence: CASSIHGTGELFF. The DNA for the CDR3 is TGTGCCAGTAGTATACACGGGACCGGGGAGCTGTTTTTT.

The chain combines TRBV28 with TRBJ2-5; unclear D gene. Per germline, CDR1 MDHEN and CDR2 SYDVKM. The CDR3 sequence is 13 residues long. Trimming shortened V by 6 bases and J by 5 bases, and 13 bases separated the two germline ends. The CDR3 here is CASSLPGRETQYF. For the CDR3, the DNA is TGTGCCAGCAGCCTCCCGGGTAGGGAGACCCAGTACTTC.

V usage is TRBV7-3 and J usage is TRBJ1-1; 9 nucleotides line up with TRBD1. V was pared by 5 bases and J by 4 bases, with 2 bases of the junction left unmatched. The length of the CDR3 is 13 residues. Germline values: CDR1 SGHTA, CDR2 FQGTGA. In nucleotides, the CDR3 is TGTGCCAGCAGCGTGGACAGGGGCACTGAAGCTTTCTTT. This gives the protein CASSVDRGTEAFF.

This clone was found once. The chain recombines TRBV29-1 with TRBJ2-5; 8 bases agree with TRBD1. V gave up 6 bases and J gave up 11 bases; unmatched junction bases: 14. This CDR3 has 13 amino acids. Germline V lookup: CDR1 SQVTM, CDR2 ANQGSEA. CDR3 amino acids: CSVRWAGGGEQYF. The DNA for the CDR3 is TGCAGCGTCCGGTGGGCAGGGGGCGGGGAGCAGTACTTC.

This clone has only one observation. J is TRBJ2-3 and V is TRBV5-1; D gene unclear. V was pared by 5 bases and J by 3 bases, with 4 bases between. This CDR3 has 11 residues. From germline, CDR1 is SGHRS and CDR2 YFSETQ. CDR3 sequence (DNA): TGCGCCAGCAGTAAGACAGATACGCAGTATTTT. The encoded protein is CASSKTDTQYF. Supplemented by reference TRBV5-1 and TRBJ2-3, the full variable domain reads KAGVTQTPRYLIKTRGQQVTLSCSPISGHRSVSWYQQTPGQGLQFLFEYFSETQRNKGNFPGRFSGRQFSNSRSEMNVSTLELGDSALYLCASSKTDTQYFGPGTRLTVL.

This rearrangement joins TRBV7-9 to TRBJ2-5, with a tentative D call TRBD1 (5 bases). V lost 1 base and J 1 base, leaving 16 bases between the germline ends. Per germline, CDR1 SEHNR and CDR2 FQNEAQ (reference sequence). The CDR3 has 17 residues. The CDR3 sequence is CASSLVGRVRGQETQYF. CDR3 nucleotides: TGTGCCAGCAGCTTAGTGGGGCGCGTAAGAGGCCAAGAGACCCAGTACTTC.

The gene calls are TRBV5-1 and TRBJ2-1; D is perhaps TRBD2 (5 bases). Trimming stripped 4 bases from V and 4 bases from J, with 12 bases between. The CDR3 loop spans 14 amino acids. Germline V gene sequence: CDR1 SGHRS, CDR2 YFSETQ. The CDR3 DNA reads as TGCGCCAGCAGCGAGGGAAATACTTACAATGAGCAGTTCTTC. Protein: CASSEGNTYNEQFF.

The V and J genes are TRBV14 and TRBJ1-4, with TRBD1 identical over 9 bases. Germline CDR1 SGHDN, CDR2 FVKESK. CDR3 size: 16 residues. The V segment lost 2 bases and the J segment 7 bases; nucleotides outside the gene matches: 8. DNA of the CDR3: TGTGCCAGCAGCCAATTTTTGGGACAGGGACGTGAAAAACTGTTTTTT. This sequence encodes CASSQFLGQGREKLFF.

The rearrangement joins TRBV7-6 to TRBJ2-3, with D perhaps TRBD1 (5 bases). In germline, CDR1 is SGHVS, CDR2 FNYEAQ. With 2 bases removed from V and 3 bases from J, the gap between germline ends came to 6 bases. The CDR3 is made up of 13 amino acids. This CDR3 reads CASSLSGTDTQYF. As DNA, the CDR3 is TGTGCCAGCAGCTTATCAGGGACAGATACGCAGTATTTT.

The chain is built from TRBV5-1 and TRBJ2-7; D is possibly TRBD1 (6 bases). The CDR3 is 12 amino acids. Germline-derived CDR1 and CDR2 are SGHRS and YFSETQ. V was shortened by 4 bases and J by 2 bases, with 7 bases between the two germline ends. The CDR3 here is CASSTGTYEQYF. The CDR3 DNA reads TGCGCCAGCAGCACAGGGACCTACGAGCAGTACTTC.

The chain carries TRBV6-1 and TRBJ2-3; D is ambiguous. Trimming took off 2 bases at V and 3 bases at J, with 18 bases between the two ends. This CDR3 has 17 residues. Germline V gene lookup returns CDR1 MNHNS and CDR2 SASEGT. The CDR3 DNA reads TGTGCCAGCAGTGAAAACGGGTGGGGTTTAGGGACAGATACGCAGTATTTT. Encoded protein: CASSENGWGLGTDTQYF.

This sequence joins TRBV10-3 and TRBJ2-7; D is perhaps TRBD1 or TRBD2 (5 bases each). The ends were cut back, 4 bases at V and 5 bases at J, with 12 bases in the middle. Germline-derived CDR1 and CDR2 are ENHRY and SYGVKD. There are 13 residues in the CDR3. The CDR3 region is CAISARGENEQYF. DNA of the CDR3: TGTGCCATCAGTGCCCGGGGCGAGAACGAGCAGTACTTC.

The chain uses TRBV7-2 and TRBJ2-1; D not certain. The CDR3 has 16 residues. Germline CDR1 and CDR2: SGHTA and FQGNSA. The V gene lost 1 base and the J gene lost 3 bases, with 13 bases spanning the gap. The DNA of the CDR3 is TGTGCCAGCAGCTTAGTTAGGTTGGTAGTCTACAATGAGCAGTTCTTC. Translation gives CASSLVRLVVYNEQFF.

The chain is built from TRBV6-6 and TRBJ1-1; D is ambiguous. The CDR3 loop spans 14 amino acids. V was pared by 2 bases and J by 0 bases, with 7 bases between. The germline V gene encodes CDR1 MNHNY and CDR2 SVGAGI (reference sequence). For the CDR3, the DNA is TGTGCCAGCAGTTACGACCGAGTGAACACTGAAGCTTTCTTT. Translation gives CASSYDRVNTEAFF.

V usage is TRBV5-1 and J usage is TRBJ2-5; no reliable D call. The CDR3 has 15 residues. Per germline, CDR1 SGHRS and CDR2 YFSETQ. Trimming removed 2 bases at V and 0 bases at J, with 11 bases between. The CDR3 protein is CASSFNRAYQETQYF. The CDR3 bases are TGCGCCAGCAGCTTTAACCGGGCATACCAAGAGACCCAGTACTTC. The full variable domain, with the rest looked up from reference TRBV5-1 and TRBJ2-5, is KAGVTQTPRYLIKTRGQQVTLSCSPISGHRSVSWYQQTPGQGLQFLFEYFSETQRNKGNFPGRFSGRQFSNSRSEMNVSTLELGDSALYLCASSFNRAYQETQYFGPGTRLLVL.

This rearrangement joins TRBV12-5 to TRBJ2-7; TRBD2 matches at 8 bases. The CDR3 is made up of 13 amino acids. Per germline, CDR1 LGHNT and CDR2 FRNRAP. Trimming cost V 4 bases and J 7 bases; bases outside gene matches: 6. The CDR3 DNA reads TGTGCTAGTGGTTCCGGACTAGCCATTGAGCAGTACTTC. It is translated as CASGSGLAIEQYF.

The chain employs TRBV6-6 and TRBJ1-2, with D possibly TRBD1 on 6 matching bases. V gave up 8 bases and J gave up 6 bases, with 13 bases separating them. CDR1 is MNHNY and CDR2 is SVGAGI in the germline V gene (reference sequence). The CDR3 totals 12 residues. Written as DNA, the CDR3 is TGTGCCAGCTCTTCCAGGGGCCATGGCTACACCTTC. Its protein product is CASSSRGHGYTF.

This clone was detected once. The chain has TRBV30 and TRBJ2-7; either TRBD1 or TRBD2 may supply D (5 bases each). The CDR3 consists of 13 residues. V was trimmed by 1 base and J by 6 bases, leaving 13 bases between them. Germline V gene data show CDR1 as GTSNPN and CDR2 as SVGIG (reference sequence). CDR3 coding DNA: TGTGCCTGGAGTGGGGACGCGCGGCGCGAGCAGTACTTC. Residues: CAWSGDARREQYF.

This clone was counted a single time. This chain links TRBV5-1 with TRBJ2-1; D unresolved. Per the germline V gene, CDR1 is SGHRS and CDR2 is YFSETQ. This CDR3 comprises 14 residues. Trimming stripped 2 bases from V and 0 bases from J, with 6 bases between. The CDR3 region is CASSFGNSYNEQFF. The CDR3 DNA is TGCGCCAGCAGCTTTGGAAACTCCTACAATGAGCAGTTCTTC.

The chain is built from TRBV27 and TRBJ1-1; the match to TRBD1 covers 7 bases. There are 12 residues in the CDR3. V shed 10 bases and J 10 bases; nucleotides not matched to a gene: 12. CDR1 and CDR2 (germline): MNHEY, SMNVEV (reference sequence). For the CDR3, the DNA is TGTGCCACCCGGACAGGCCCTTCGCCAGCTTTCTTT. Translated, it gives CATRTGPSPAFF.

The chain employs TRBV27 and TRBJ2-2, with TRBD2 matching over 9 bases. The germline V gene has CDR1 MNHEY and CDR2 SMNVEV (reference sequence). Unmatched junction bases numbered 4, after V lost 4 bases and J lost 4 bases. This CDR3 comprises 15 residues. CDR3 residues: CASSSVAGVTGELFF. In nucleotides, the CDR3 is TGTGCCAGCAGTTCAGTAGCGGGGGTCACCGGGGAGCTGTTTTTT.

The rearrangement joins TRBV5-1 to TRBJ1-1; a weak D match, TRBD1 (6 bases). The germline V gene encodes CDR1 SGHRS and CDR2 YFSETQ. The ends were cut back, 0 bases at V and 3 bases at J, with 12 bases in the middle. The CDR3 covers 15 residues. The CDR3 bases are TGCGCCAGCAGCTTGGGCGGGGGGCGGGACACTGAAGCTTTCTTT. Amino acid sequence: CASSLGGGRDTEAFF.

This clone was seen a handful of times. This chain uses TRBV7-3 with TRBJ2-1; TRBD2 agrees at 9 bases. The CDR3 is 16 residues long. CDR1 is SGHTA and CDR2 is FQGTGA in the germline V gene. The V gene end was trimmed by 3 bases and the J gene end by 4 bases; junction bases not matched to a gene: 7. CDR3 nucleotide sequence: TGTGCCAGCAGCTTGGTAGCGGGAGTGGATTACAATGAGCAGTTCTTC. Its protein is CASSLVAGVDYNEQFF.

The chain links TRBV30 to TRBJ1-2; D uncertain. Per the germline V gene, CDR1 is GTSNPN and CDR2 is SVGIG (reference sequence). CDR3 length: 12 residues. Trimming took 2 bases from V and 4 from J, leaving 8 bases between them. The CDR3 region is CAWSPITYGYTF. The CDR3 region has the DNA TGTGCCTGGAGTCCCATCACCTATGGCTACACCTTC. Full variable domain (outside the CDR3, taken from reference TRBV30 and TRBJ1-2): SQTIHQWPATLVQPVGSPLSLECTVEGTSNPNLYWYRQAAGRGLQLLFYSVGIGQISSEVPQNLSASRPQDRQFILSSKKLLLSDSGFYLCAWSPITYGYTFGSGTRLTVV.

CDR3 sequence reads: CASSQDYYPGETQYF. CDR3 nucleotides: TGCGCCAGCAGCCAAGACTACTACCCGGGGGAGACCCAGTACTTC. The rearrangement joins TRBV4-3 to TRBJ2-5; perhaps TRBD2 as D (5 bases). The CDR3 spans 15 residues. Between the trimmed V and J ends, which lost 0 bases and 5 bases, there was a span of 13 bases. CDR1 and CDR2 (germline): LGHNA, YSLEER.

The chain has TRBV6-5 and TRBJ1-1; D is unresolved. CDR3 length: 15 amino acids. CDR1 is MNHEY, CDR2 SVGAGI, per germline. V was trimmed by 6 bases and J by 0 bases, leaving 14 bases between them. DNA for the CDR3: TGTGCCAGCAGGCAAGGACGGCTGATGAACACTGAAGCTTTCTTT. Residues: CASRQGRLMNTEAFF.

This CDR3 reads CASSLVPSYNEQFF. The CDR3 coding sequence is TGTGCCAGCAGCTTAGTGCCGTCCTACAATGAGCAGTTCTTC. V is TRBV7-2 and J is TRBJ2-1; D not resolved. The CDR3 runs to 14 residues. CDR1 SGHTA and CDR2 FQGNSA come from the germline V gene. V lost 1 base, J lost 1 base, and 5 bases lay in between.